The 20 T cell receptor beta chains given below trace back to one sample, sequenced in a study of beta chain features in type 1 diabetes. Investigators reverse transcribed all isolated RNA, so they sequenced expressed TCRB transcripts. Repertoires were generated with immunoSEQ multiplex PCR, while TCRdb's copy carries only in-frame clones and drops some. Altogether some 360,000 clones are present, roughly 21% being singletons, with the ten largest covering 0.035% to 0.055%. Input material: naive CD4+ T cells from blood. These receptors were obtained from a woman in her late teens or twenties in good health.

The V gene is TRBV2, the J gene TRBJ1-1, with D perhaps TRBD1 (5 bases). This CDR3 is 12 amino acids long. CDR1 and CDR2 (germline): SNHLY, FYNNEI. The germline V and J ends were trimmed by 5 bases and 6 bases, with 10 bases remaining between them. CDR3 sequence (DNA): TGTGCCAGCAGTCCGTCCAGGGCTGAAGCTTTCTTT. Protein product: CASSPSRAEAFF.

The chain has TRBV7-2 and TRBJ2-3; D is possibly TRBD2 (6 bases). Germline V gene lookup returns CDR1 SGHTA and CDR2 FQGNSA. Trimming removed 5 bases from V and 7 bases from J, with 10 bases in between. The CDR3 contains 12 residues. The DNA of the CDR3 is TGTGCCAGCAGCCCCGCGGGGAATACGCAGTATTTT. As protein: CASSPAGNTQYF.

A note on this clone: Since the CDR3 does not end with the conserved phenylalanine or tryptophan, this likely comes from a read error. Because the CDR3's place on the DNA is in doubt, the DNA is left out and the CDR3 is given as listed by TCRdb. V usage is TRBV9 and J usage is TRBJ2-3; TRBD2 reflects the table's D call only, with no check against the DNA. The CDR3 spans 8 amino acids, including both terminal residues. Looked up from germline, CDR1 is SGDLS and CDR2 is YYNGEE. The CDR3 is CASSALEG.

In its sample, this clone was seen a few times. The chain combines TRBV5-1 with TRBJ2-5; D might be TRBD1 (6 bases). CDR1 is SGHRS and CDR2 is YFSETQ in the germline V gene. V was trimmed by 4 bases and J by 2 bases, leaving 15 bases between them. This CDR3 region has 15 residues. The CDR3 DNA is TGCGCCAGCAGCCCTACAGGGATTGGACAAGAGACCCAGTACTTC. This gives the protein CASSPTGIGQETQYF.

The gene calls are TRBV7-2 and TRBJ2-1; 8 bases agree with TRBD2. V shed 5 bases and J 8 bases; nucleotides not matched to a gene: 11. Germline V gene lookup returns CDR1 SGHTA and CDR2 FQGNSA. This CDR3 spans 15 amino acids. The CDR3 reads CASSIARLATHEQFF. The CDR3 DNA follows: TGTGCCAGCAGCATCGCCCGACTAGCGACCCATGAGCAGTTCTTC.

This clone has more than one count but fewer than ten. The chain's CDR3 is CASSLIYEQFF. CDR3 in DNA: TGTGCCAGCAGCTTAATCTATGAGCAGTTCTTC. The rearrangement joins TRBV11-2 to TRBJ2-1; unclear D gene. Trimming removed 2 bases at V and 8 bases at J, with 4 bases between. CDR1 and CDR2 from the germline V gene are SGHAT and FQNNGV. The CDR3 runs to 11 residues. The full variable domain, completed using reference TRBV11-2 and TRBJ2-1, is EAGVAQSPRYKIIEKRQSVAFWCNPISGHATLYWYQQILGQGPKLLIQFQNNGVVDDSQLPKDRFSAERLKGVDSTLKIQPAKLEDSAVYLCASSLIYEQFFGPGTRLTVL.

The J gene is TRBJ2-1, the V gene TRBV5-1; 8 bases agree with TRBD2. V lost 4 bases and J lost 5; bases outside the gene matches: 5. The CDR3 contains 14 residues. The germline V gene encodes CDR1 SGHRS and CDR2 YFSETQ. The CDR3 bases are TGCGCCAGCAGCGGGAGCGGGAGAGACAATGAGCAGTTCTTC. It specifies CASSGSGRDNEQFF.

The chain joins TRBV7-9 to TRBJ2-3, with D uncertain. Germline loops: CDR1 SEHNR, CDR2 FQNEAQ (reference sequence). The V end lost 4 bases, the J end lost 6 bases, and 8 bases lay between the germline ends. This CDR3 is built from 12 residues. The CDR3 DNA is TGTGCCAGCAGCTGGCTGTTGGATACGCAGTATTTT. Its protein product is CASSWLLDTQYF. Drawing the rest from reference TRBV7-9 and TRBJ2-3, the complete variable domain is DTGVSQNPRHKITKRGQNVTFRCDPISEHNRLYWYRQTLGQGPEFLTYFQNEAQLEKSRLLSDRFSAERPKGSFSTLEIQRTEQGDSAMYLCASSWLLDTQYFGPGTRLTVL.

The chain carries TRBV18 and TRBJ1-2, with TRBD1 matching 9 bases. V lost 3 bases and J lost 3; bases outside the gene matches: 5. CDR3 size: 15 residues. Germline V gene lookup returns CDR1 KGHSH and CDR2 LQKENI. The CDR3 reads CASSPGTGIDYGYTF. The CDR3 DNA reads as TGTGCCAGCTCACCCGGGACAGGGATAGACTATGGCTACACCTTC.

This clone has only a few counts. The V call is TRBV19, the J call TRBJ2-7; TRBD1 matches at 8 bases. V shed 5 bases and J 5 bases; nucleotides not matched to a gene: 5. Germline-derived CDR1 and CDR2 are LNHDA and SQIVND (reference sequence). This CDR3 has 13 amino acids. The CDR3 protein is CASSRTGLDEQYF. The CDR3, as DNA: TGTGCCAGTAGTCGGACAGGGTTGGACGAGCAGTACTTC.

This clone was recorded a few times. The chain joins TRBV2 to TRBJ2-7; D might be TRBD2 (6 bases). The V gene's germline CDR1 is SNHLY and CDR2 FYNNEI. V dropped 4 bases and J dropped 0 bases, with 10 bases sitting between them. This CDR3 has 14 residues. In nucleotides, the CDR3 is TGTGCCAGCAGTGGCATGCGGGGCTCCTACGAGCAGTACTTC. Protein sequence: CASSGMRGSYEQYF.

The gene calls are TRBV9 and TRBJ2-3; weak D call: TRBD1 (6 bases). V was cut by 6 bases and J by 0 bases, with 17 bases left in between. The CDR3 has 16 amino acids. CDR1 SGDLS and CDR2 YYNGEE come from the germline V gene. The CDR3: CASTSGASASTDTQYF. The DNA for the CDR3 is TGTGCCAGCACCTCAGGGGCTAGTGCTAGCACAGATACGCAGTATTTT.

The chain is built from TRBV11-2 and TRBJ2-3, with 9 nucleotides matching TRBD2. CDR1 is SGHAT and CDR2 is FQNNGV in the germline V gene. With V trimmed by 2 bases and J by 0 bases, 9 bases remained unmatched. CDR3 size: 18 residues. CDR3 amino acids: CASSLRGRLAESTDTQYF. The CDR3 DNA is TGTGCCAGCAGCTTAAGAGGAAGACTAGCGGAAAGCACAGATACGCAGTATTTT.

The V gene is TRBV6-5, the J gene TRBJ2-4, with TRBD1 matching 8 bases. CDR1 is MNHEY and CDR2 is SVGAGI in the germline V gene. With V trimmed by 4 bases and J by 6 bases, 5 bases remained unmatched. The CDR3 contains 14 residues. For the CDR3, the DNA is TGTGCCAGCAGTTTGTTGGGACAGGCAAACATTCAGTACTTC. Protein product: CASSLLGQANIQYF.

The rearrangement joins TRBV5-5 to TRBJ2-3; TRBD2 agrees at 9 bases. The CDR3 spans 15 residues. The trim removed 4 bases at V and 3 bases at J, leaving 6 bases unmatched. Germline V gene sequence: CDR1 SGHKS, CDR2 YYEKEE (reference sequence). The CDR3, as DNA: TGTGCCAGCAGCGAGACTAGCGGTAATACAGATACGCAGTATTTT. The encoded protein is CASSETSGNTDTQYF. The full variable domain, with the rest looked up from reference TRBV5-5 and TRBJ2-3, is DAGVTQSPTHLIKTRGQQVTLRCSPISGHKSVSWYQQVLGQGPQFIFQYYEKEERGRGNFPDRFSARQFPNYSSELNVNALLLGDSALYLCASSETSGNTDTQYFGPGTRLTVL.

As to this clone: Germline is not matched at one junction end, which may reflect a read error. The chain uses TRBV18 and TRBJ1-1; D call uncertain. Germline V gives CDR1 KGHSH, CDR2 LQKENI. The CDR3 is 15 residues long. CDR3 protein: CASSRGGPSNAEAFF. The CDR3 coding sequence is TGTGCCAGCTCCCGGGGTGGACCGTCGAACGCTGAAGCTTTCTTT. The variable domain in full, with the rest retrieved from reference TRBV18 and TRBJ1-1, is NAGVMQNPRHLVRRRGQEARLRCSPMKGHSHVYWYRQLPEEGLKFMVYLQKENIIDESGMPKERFSAEFPKEGPSILRIQQVVRGDSAAYFCASSRGGPSNAEAFFGQGTRLTVV.

CDR3 protein: CASKTSGIGKGTDTQYF. The CDR3 DNA is TGTGCCAGTAAAACCTCAGGGATCGGAAAGGGCACAGATACGCAGTATTTT. V and J are TRBV19 and TRBJ2-3, with D possibly being TRBD1 (5 bases). The germline V and J ends were trimmed by 7 bases and 1 base, with 21 bases remaining between them. The CDR3 length is 17 residues. Per germline, CDR1 LNHDA and CDR2 SQIVND (reference sequence).

As DNA, the CDR3 is TGTGCTAGTGGTGCTTGGGGGGGAACCAAAAACATTCAGTACTTC. This codes for CASGAWGGTKNIQYF. The chain couples TRBV12-5 to TRBJ2-4; 7 nucleotides agree with TRBD2. Trimming took 5 bases from V and 2 from J; bases not matched to a gene: 6. The germline CDR1 and CDR2 sequences are LGHNT and FRNRAP. The CDR3 has 15 residues.

The CDR3 protein is CASRKGDEQYF. As DNA, the CDR3 is TGTGCCAGCAGAAAGGGAGACGAGCAGTACTTC. The chain combines TRBV2 with TRBJ2-7; tentatively, D is TRBD2 (5 bases). With 6 bases removed from V and 5 bases from J, the gap between germline ends came to 8 bases. The germline V gene encodes CDR1 SNHLY and CDR2 FYNNEI. The CDR3 extends over 11 amino acids.

The V and J genes are TRBV14 and TRBJ2-5, with D possibly TRBD2 on 6 matching bases. There are 9 residues in the CDR3. Germline V gene sequence: CDR1 SGHDN, CDR2 FVKESK. CDR3 residues: CARRVDEYF. DNA for the CDR3: TGTGCAAGGAGGGTAGATGAGTACTTC.